The source of this T cell receptor beta chain is a study of T cells in Graves' hyperthyroidism and ophthalmopathy. About the study: Pretreatment peripheral blood was obtained at initial diagnosis.

In its sample, this clonotype was seen many times. The authors deemed Graves' hyperthyroidism stable absent ophthalmopathy progression within 18 months. Patients having uncontrolled infection, another autoimmune disease, pregnancy or lactation were not included. Template material for amplifying TCR beta CDR3 regions consisted of RNA transcripts. The HTBI primer set was used in a first-round RT-PCR of the TCR CDR3. One entry per CDR3 protein, called by TCRdb with MiXCR from the multiplex PCR reads. Among a few hundred thousand distinct CDR3 sequences, around a sixth were seen once, and the ten largest hold approximately 7.4%. The CDR3 covers 18 residues. Germline V lookup: CDR1 DFQATT, CDR2 SNEGSKA (reference sequence). The junction had 10 bases not matched to a gene; V was cut back by 6 bases and J by 0 bases.

The V and J genes are TRBV20-1 and TRBJ2-1, with TRBD2 matching over 14 bases. The sample consisted of blood. This TCR came from a woman in her 30s with Graves' hyperthyroidism. CDR3 bases: TGCAGTGCCACGGGACTAGCGGGAGCCCCGAGCTCCTACAATGAGCAGTTCTTC. Translating gives CSATGLAGAPSSYNEQFF.